Following are 24 T cell receptor beta chains from one sample sequenced in a study of monozygotic twins with inflammatory bowel disease. After re-calling the 5' RACE reads, TCRdb lists one entry per CDR3 protein, DNA absent. The sample's table shows around 210,000 distinct CDR3 sequences. Sequencing was carried out using blood. Receptors originate from a human donor with ulcerative colitis or Crohn's disease, or a healthy co-twin of an affected twin (not recorded which).

The chain uses TRBV12-3 or TRBV12-4 and TRBJ2-3; absent DNA, TCRdb's TRBD1 call cannot be checked. The CDR3 runs 15 residues. CDR3 protein: CASSSRQGNTDTQYF.

The rearrangement joins TRBV5-1 to TRBJ2-2; TCRdb indicates TRBD1, and absent DNA this call remains unverified. The CDR3 totals 15 residues. Germline CDR1 and CDR2: SGHRS and YFSETQ. CDR3 protein: CASSSGTENTGELFF. Together with reference TRBV5-1 and TRBJ2-2, the CDR3 gives the full variable domain: KAGVTQTPRYLIKTRGQQVTLSCSPISGHRSVSWYQQTPGQGLQFLFEYFSETQRNKGNFPGRFSGRQFSNSRSEMNVSTLELGDSALYLCASSSGTENTGELFFGEGSRLTVL.

V is TRBV5-8 and J is TRBJ1-1; TCRdb selects TRBD1, and the lack of DNA leaves this call unchecked. CDR1 and CDR2 from the germline V gene are SGHTS and YDEGEE. The CDR3 has 13 residues. This chain's CDR3 is CASSSGGGLEAFF. Drawing the rest from reference TRBV5-8 and TRBJ1-1, the complete variable domain is EAGVTQSPTHLIKTRGQQATLRCSPISGHTSVYWYQQALGLGLQFLLWYDEGEERNRGNFPPRFSGRQFPNYSSELNVNALELEDSALYLCASSSGGGLEAFFGQGTRLTVV.

The rearrangement joins TRBV15 to TRBJ2-1; TCRdb lists TRBD2, though no DNA is available to test this call. The CDR3 is 15 residues long. Germline values: CDR1 LNHNV, CDR2 YYDKDF (reference sequence). The CDR3 sequence is CATSREAGVPNEQFF.

The chain employs TRBV5-1 and TRBJ1-4. CDR3 length equals 16 residues. Germline values: CDR1 SGHRS, CDR2 YFSETQ. CDR3 amino acids: CASSPEMEATNEKLFF.

The chain has TRBV20-1 and TRBJ2-5. The CDR3 covers 15 residues. Germline V gives CDR1 DFQATT, CDR2 SNEGSKA (reference sequence). CDR3 sequence: CSARELIEYQETQYF.

This chain links TRBV7-8 with TRBJ1-1; no DNA is available, so the TRBD1 call from TCRdb remains unchecked. Per germline, CDR1 SGHVS and CDR2 FQNEAQ. The CDR3 loop spans 13 amino acids. CDR3 protein: CASSQWPGTEAFF.

The chain employs TRBV4-3 and TRBJ1-3; there is no DNA to check the TCRdb D call of TRBD1. The CDR3 length is 18 residues. Germline V gives CDR1 LGHNA, CDR2 YSLEER. The CDR3 reads CASSQTLTGPSSGNTIYF.

The chain couples TRBV4-1 to TRBJ2-3; with no DNA, the TCRdb D assignment of TRBD2 cannot be verified. Germline assignment: CDR1 MGHRA and CDR2 YSYEKL. The CDR3 length is 17 residues. CDR3 amino acids: CASSQDRTERGIDTQYF.

CDR3 sequence: CASSLAVRGEKLFF. The rearrangement uses TRBV28 and TRBJ1-4; TCRdb designates TRBD1, a call that cannot be tested without DNA. CDR3 size: 14 residues. The germline V gene encodes CDR1 MDHEN and CDR2 SYDVKM.

The chain couples TRBV7-9 to TRBJ2-1; TCRdb reports TRBD1, a call that lacks DNA to check it against. The CDR3 covers 13 residues. Germline V lookup: CDR1 SEHNR, CDR2 FQNEAQ (reference sequence). CDR3 protein: CASSSEWGDEQFF.

The chain joins TRBV20-1 to TRBJ2-4. CDR3 length equals 14 residues. Germline values: CDR1 DFQATT, CDR2 SNEGSKA (reference sequence). The CDR3: CSATEGLAKNIQYF.

The chain joins TRBV12-3 or TRBV12-4 to TRBJ1-5. The CDR3 contains 13 residues. CDR3 protein: CASSRIFNQPQHF.

The chain uses TRBV6-2 or TRBV6-3 and TRBJ2-3; the TCRdb D gene call, TRBD2, has no DNA to confirm it. CDR3 length: 20 amino acids. Per germline, CDR1 MNHEY and CDR2 SVGEGT. The CDR3 loop is CASSYPLPPLTSGNTDTQYF.

The genes are TRBV5-6 and TRBJ2-1; the D call from TCRdb, TRBD1, cannot be confirmed without DNA. The CDR3 is made up of 14 amino acids. Germline V CDR1 and CDR2: SGHDT, YYEEEE. The CDR3 is CASSLDQGVPRQFF.

The chain has TRBV7-2 and TRBJ2-2. The CDR3 loop spans 15 amino acids. Germline V CDR1 and CDR2: SGHTA, FQGNSA. Here the CDR3 reads CASSLEALNTGELFF.

This CDR3 is CSVDARVQRTTEAFF. The rearrangement joins TRBV29-1 to TRBJ1-1. Germline values: CDR1 SQVTM, CDR2 ANQGSEA. The CDR3 has 15 amino acids.

The chain uses TRBV28 and TRBJ1-2; TCRdb selects TRBD1, and the lack of DNA leaves this call unchecked. Germline values: CDR1 MDHEN, CDR2 SYDVKM. The CDR3 length is 12 residues. CDR3 region: CASSQTAYGYTF.

The V gene is TRBV7-2, the J gene TRBJ2-5; TCRdb lists TRBD2, though no DNA is available to test this call. The CDR3 is 15 amino acids. Looked up from germline, CDR1 is SGHTA and CDR2 is FQGNSA. The CDR3 here is CASSPRGSRTGTQYF. Full variable domain (remainder filled in from reference TRBV7-2 and TRBJ2-5): GAGVSQSPSNKVTEKGKDVELRCDPISGHTALYWYRQSLGQGLEFLIYFQGNSAPDKSGLPSDRFSAERTGGSVSTLTIQRTQQEDSAVYLCASSPRGSRTGTQYFGPGTRLLVL.

This chain uses TRBV3-1 with TRBJ2-6; TCRdb selects TRBD1, and the lack of DNA leaves this call unchecked. There are 16 residues in the CDR3. The germline V gene encodes CDR1 LGHDT and CDR2 YNNKEL (reference sequence). CDR3: CASSHQQGAGANVLTF.

V is TRBV20-1 and J is TRBJ2-1; lacking DNA, the TRBD2 call made by TCRdb goes unchecked. CDR3 length equals 13 residues. Germline V gene sequence: CDR1 DFQATT, CDR2 SNEGSKA (reference sequence). The CDR3 sequence is CSASASGRNEQFF.

The genes are TRBV20-1 and TRBJ1-1. There are 13 residues in the CDR3. Germline values: CDR1 DFQATT, CDR2 SNEGSKA (reference sequence). CDR3 loop: CSAREDLNTEAFF.

The V call is TRBV7-9, the J call TRBJ2-1. Looked up from germline, CDR1 is SEHNR and CDR2 is FQNEAQ (reference sequence). This CDR3 comprises 17 residues. The CDR3 protein is CASSLGLASSSYNEQFF.

Here the CDR3 reads CASSHDRGRNTGELFF. The chain links TRBV7-2 to TRBJ2-2; TCRdb picks TRBD1, but there is no DNA to check that call. Germline CDR1 is SGHTA and CDR2 is FQGNSA. This CDR3 is built from 16 residues. Looking up the rest from reference TRBV7-2 and TRBJ2-2 gives the full variable domain: GAGVSQSPSNKVTEKGKDVELRCDPISGHTALYWYRQSLGQGLEFLIYFQGNSAPDKSGLPSDRFSAERTGGSVSTLTIQRTQQEDSAVYLCASSHDRGRNTGELFFGEGSRLTVL.